Listed below are T cell receptor beta chains from one sample, sequenced in a study of control samples from healthy donors and cancer patients. Method: immunoSEQ multiplex PCR; TCRdb's copy keeps in-frame clones and lacks some. The sample includes some 190,000 clones, about 89% of them seen just once. The sequenced sample was blood. All receptors derive from a man in his thirties or forties in good health. CDR3s leave out the opening cysteine and the closing phenylalanine or tryptophan.

11	TRBJ2-3	TRBV6-1	ASSEPITDTQY
13	TRBJ1-2	TRBV19	ASSDPGQGFWGYT
13	TRBJ1-5	TRBV2	ATTNQGIPNQPQH
13	TRBJ1-2	TRBV27	ASSRYRETNYGYT
11	TRBJ1-1	TRBV30	ASTGDMNTEAF
14	TRBJ1-5	TRBV18	ASSAEAKYSNQPQH
16	TRBJ2-1	TRBV4-1	ASSQVPAGDSTLNEQF
11	TRBJ1-4	TRBV12-3/TRBV12-4	ASSGTPNEKLF
15	TRBJ1-2	TRBV6-2/TRBV6-3	ASSYLDRPNPNYGYT
14	TRBJ1-6	TRBV5-1	ASSLAIRAGGSPLH
13	TRBJ1-5	TRBV20-1	SASTRQGAWQPQH
11	TRBJ1-2	TRBV2	ASSQARINGYT
12	TRBJ1-3	TRBV6-5	ASREVSAGNTIY